These T cell receptor beta chains were read from a single sample in a study of T cell changes during pregnancy in multiple sclerosis. Libraries were prepared by immunoSEQ multiplex PCR; TCRdb keeps only in-frame clonotypes and omits some of them. The data show about 53,000 clones, about 93% seen once. This specimen was CD4+ T cells from peripheral blood mononuclear cells, taken in the third trimester of pregnancy. The receptors originated from a female donor with multiple sclerosis, enrolled in a pregnancy study. CDR3s include the opening cysteine and the closing phenylalanine or tryptophan. D genes are given only for firm matches. Not all rows give a size; the values are once, few, many and, for expanded clones, a class.

clone_size: -
d_call: -
v_call: TRBV5-4
j_call: TRBJ2-6
cdr3_nt: TGTGCCAGCAGTAGTGCCCTTACCCACTCTGGGGCCAACGTCCTGACTTTC
cdr3_aa: CASSSALTHSGANVLTF

clone_size: -
d_call: -
v_call: TRBV7-9
j_call: TRBJ2-5
cdr3_nt: TGTGCCAGCAGCTTAGGAAATATTGCGGGCCAAAGGGTGCAAGAGACCCAGTACTTC
cdr3_aa: CASSLGNIAGQRVQETQYF

clone_size: -
d_call: TRBD2
v_call: TRBV7-3
j_call: TRBJ2-1
cdr3_nt: TGTGCCAGCAGCCCATACGGCCGCGGGAGCTCCTACAATGAGCAGTTCTTC
cdr3_aa: CASSPYGRGSSYNEQFF

clone_size: -
d_call: -
v_call: TRBV19
j_call: TRBJ1-2
cdr3_nt: TGTGCCAGTAGTATAGAGTGGGCCAATACTGGCTACACCTTC
cdr3_aa: CASSIEWANTGYTF

clone_size: few
d_call: -
v_call: TRBV15
j_call: TRBJ1-1
cdr3_nt: TGTGCCACCAGCAGGCCGCGGGGTGAAGCTTTCTTT
cdr3_aa: CATSRPRGEAFF

clone_size: -
d_call: TRBD2
v_call: TRBV7-3
j_call: TRBJ2-2
cdr3_nt: TGTGCCAGCAGCTTCGCTAGCGGTAACACCGGGGAGCTGTTTTTT
cdr3_aa: CASSFASGNTGELFF

clone_size: -
d_call: TRBD1
v_call: TRBV5-6
j_call: TRBJ1-1
cdr3_nt: TGTGCCAGCAGCGGAGACAGGGTAGAGACGAACACTGAAGCTTTCTTT
cdr3_aa: CASSGDRVETNTEAFF

clone_size: -
d_call: -
v_call: TRBV30
j_call: TRBJ1-2
cdr3_nt: TGTGCCTGGAGGGAGAAGAACCTCCAGAACTATGGCTACACCTTC
cdr3_aa: CAWREKNLQNYGYTF

clone_size: once
d_call: -
v_call: TRBV25-1
j_call: TRBJ2-7
cdr3_nt: TGTGCCAGCAGTGAATATCCCGGGATGGGCCACGAGCAGTACTTC
cdr3_aa: CASSEYPGMGHEQYF

clone_size: few
d_call: -
v_call: TRBV5-4
j_call: TRBJ1-1
cdr3_nt: TGTGCCAGCAGCGTTGACATGAACACTGAAGCTTTCTTT
cdr3_aa: CASSVDMNTEAFF

clone_size: -
d_call: TRBD1
v_call: TRBV11-2
j_call: TRBJ1-3
cdr3_nt: TGTGCCAGCAGCTTAGATTGGCAGGGGGCGGCTGGAAACACCATATATTTT
cdr3_aa: CASSLDWQGAAGNTIYF

clone_size: -
d_call: -
v_call: TRBV7-3
j_call: TRBJ1-4
cdr3_nt: TGTGCCAGCAGCTTAACGGGAGGCGGGTACACTAATGAAAAACTGTTTTTT
cdr3_aa: CASSLTGGGYTNEKLFF

clone_size: -
d_call: -
v_call: TRBV2
j_call: TRBJ2-2
cdr3_nt: TGTGCCAGCAGGAGAGCCCTTGTTGAACGGTCGAACACCGGGGAGCTGTTTTTT
cdr3_aa: CASRRALVERSNTGELFF

clone_size: few
d_call: TRBD2
v_call: TRBV15
j_call: TRBJ2-1
cdr3_nt: TGTGCCACCCGAGCGGGGAGCTCCTACAATGAGCAGTTCTTC
cdr3_aa: CATRAGSSYNEQFF

clone_size: -
d_call: TRBD1
v_call: TRBV5-1
j_call: TRBJ1-5
cdr3_nt: TGCGCCAGCAGCTCCGGGACAGGTAATCAGCCCCAGCATTTT
cdr3_aa: CASSSGTGNQPQHF

clone_size: -
d_call: TRBD2
v_call: TRBV9
j_call: TRBJ2-1
cdr3_nt: TGTGCCAGCAGCCCAGGACTAGCGGGGAGCGAGCAGTTCTTC
cdr3_aa: CASSPGLAGSEQFF

clone_size: -
d_call: TRBD2
v_call: TRBV5-1
j_call: TRBJ2-3
cdr3_nt: TGCGCCAGCAGCTCCGGGGGGGCTGGCACAGATACGCAGTATTTT
cdr3_aa: CASSSGGAGTDTQYF

clone_size: -
d_call: -
v_call: TRBV6-1
j_call: TRBJ2-2
cdr3_nt: TGTGCCAAGACCGCCAAAGACCAGGGTCCCGGGGAGCTGTTTTTT
cdr3_aa: CAKTAKDQGPGELFF

clone_size: -
d_call: -
v_call: TRBV27
j_call: TRBJ1-6
cdr3_nt: TGTGCCAGCAGTTTAGGCCGCCTCCCTCATAATTCACCCCTCCACTTT
cdr3_aa: CASSLGRLPHNSPLHF

clone_size: -
d_call: -
v_call: TRBV10-2
j_call: TRBJ1-4
cdr3_nt: TGCGCCAGCAGGGCGGGGGCCCTATATTCAACTAATGAAAAACTGTTTTTT
cdr3_aa: CASRAGALYSTNEKLFF

clone_size: once
d_call: TRBD2
v_call: TRBV6-5
j_call: TRBJ2-4
cdr3_nt: TGTGCCAGCAGTAAACTAGCGGGATGGGAAAACATTCAGTACTTC
cdr3_aa: CASSKLAGWENIQYF

clone_size: -
d_call: -
v_call: TRBV18
j_call: TRBJ1-4
cdr3_nt: TGTGCCAGCTCGTTCCGGGGGGACGGTGAAAAACTGTTTTTT
cdr3_aa: CASSFRGDGEKLFF

clone_size: -
d_call: TRBD1
v_call: TRBV4-1
j_call: TRBJ1-2
cdr3_nt: TGCGCCAGCAGCCAGCCGGCCCGGGACAGAAGCGGCTACACCTTC
cdr3_aa: CASSQPARDRSGYTF

clone_size: -
d_call: TRBD1
v_call: TRBV5-8
j_call: TRBJ2-7
cdr3_nt: TGTGCCAGCAACCAATTACACGGACAGGTTTACGAGCAGTACTTC
cdr3_aa: CASNQLHGQVYEQYF

clone_size: -
d_call: TRBD1
v_call: TRBV7-6
j_call: TRBJ2-5
cdr3_nt: TGTGCCAGCAGCCCCAGGGGGCAGGGTCGAGAGACCCAGTACTTC
cdr3_aa: CASSPRGQGRETQYF

clone_size: -
d_call: -
v_call: TRBV6-6
j_call: TRBJ2-5
cdr3_nt: TGTGCCAGCAACTTAGGGGGTACTTTAGAGACCCAGTACTTC
cdr3_aa: CASNLGGTLETQYF

clone_size: -
d_call: TRBD2
v_call: TRBV6-6
j_call: TRBJ2-2
cdr3_nt: TGTGCCAGCAGTTCCCCGGGAGGGACGGCCGGGGAGCTGTTTTTT
cdr3_aa: CASSSPGGTAGELFF

clone_size: -
d_call: TRBD1
v_call: TRBV18
j_call: TRBJ2-5
cdr3_nt: TGTGCCAGCTCACCAGCCACAGGGGTCAAAGAGACCCAGTACTTC
cdr3_aa: CASSPATGVKETQYF

clone_size: -
d_call: TRBD2
v_call: TRBV7-2
j_call: TRBJ2-3
cdr3_nt: TGTGCCAGCAGCCTTAGCGGGGGAACAGATACGCAGTATTTT
cdr3_aa: CASSLSGGTDTQYF

clone_size: once
d_call: -
v_call: TRBV9
j_call: TRBJ2-7
cdr3_nt: TGTGCCAGCAGCGTAGGCAGCGGTCCCTACGAGCAGTACTTC
cdr3_aa: CASSVGSGPYEQYF

clone_size: -
d_call: -
v_call: TRBV13
j_call: TRBJ2-3
cdr3_nt: TGTGCCAGCAGCCCAGGTTGGGGGGAGAAAAGCACAGATACGCAGTATTTT
cdr3_aa: CASSPGWGEKSTDTQYF

clone_size: -
d_call: -
v_call: TRBV10-3
j_call: TRBJ2-1
cdr3_nt: TGTGCCATCAGTGAGGGCGACAAGAGGGCCTTGCAGTACAATGAGCAGTTCTTC
cdr3_aa: CAISEGDKRALQYNEQFF

clone_size: -
d_call: -
v_call: TRBV19
j_call: TRBJ2-3
cdr3_nt: TGTGCCAGTAGTGGGCTACCCAGCACAGATACGCAGTATTTT
cdr3_aa: CASSGLPSTDTQYF

clone_size: -
d_call: -
v_call: TRBV4-1
j_call: TRBJ2-7
cdr3_nt: TGCGCCAGCAGCCAAGTGAGAGGTTACGAGCAGTACTTC
cdr3_aa: CASSQVRGYEQYF

clone_size: -
d_call: -
v_call: TRBV13
j_call: TRBJ2-1
cdr3_nt: TGTGCCAGCAGCTTAGAAGGGGGGGCTACCTACAATGAGCAGTTCTTC
cdr3_aa: CASSLEGGATYNEQFF

clone_size: few
d_call: TRBD1
v_call: TRBV18
j_call: TRBJ1-1
cdr3_nt: TGTGCCAGCTCACGGGTTCAGGGGGCAACTGAAGCTTTCTTT
cdr3_aa: CASSRVQGATEAFF

clone_size: -
d_call: -
v_call: TRBV11-2
j_call: TRBJ1-2
cdr3_nt: TGTGCCAGCAGCGACCTTCCCAACAGGAGACATTCTAACTATGGCTACACCTTC
cdr3_aa: CASSDLPNRRHSNYGYTF

clone_size: once
d_call: TRBD2
v_call: TRBV4-2
j_call: TRBJ2-7
cdr3_nt: TGTGCCAGCAGCCTGGGGACTAGCGGGACCTACGAGCAGTACTTC
cdr3_aa: CASSLGTSGTYEQYF

clone_size: -
d_call: TRBD2
v_call: TRBV15
j_call: TRBJ2-2
cdr3_nt: TGTGCCACCAGCAGAATTAGCGGGGGGGATTTCGCCGGGGAGCTGTTTTTT
cdr3_aa: CATSRISGGDFAGELFF

clone_size: -
d_call: TRBD1
v_call: TRBV25-1
j_call: TRBJ1-2
cdr3_nt: TGTGCCAGCAGTACAAGGGCCCGGGACAGGGCACGCTATGGCTACACCTTC
cdr3_aa: CASSTRARDRARYGYTF

clone_size: -
d_call: -
v_call: TRBV7-9
j_call: TRBJ1-1
cdr3_nt: TGTGCCAGCAGCTTAGGGGCGGGGATGAACACTGAAGCTTTCTTT
cdr3_aa: CASSLGAGMNTEAFF

clone_size: -
d_call: -
v_call: TRBV4-1
j_call: TRBJ2-1
cdr3_nt: TGCGCCAGCAGCCAAGGACTAAGGTCCAATGAGCAGTTCTTC
cdr3_aa: CASSQGLRSNEQFF

clone_size: -
d_call: TRBD2
v_call: TRBV4-1
j_call: TRBJ2-1
cdr3_nt: TGCGCCAGCAGCCAAGACGGGACTAGCGGGGGGGCCCGCAATGAGCAGTTCTTC
cdr3_aa: CASSQDGTSGGARNEQFF

clone_size: -
d_call: TRBD1
v_call: TRBV4-1
j_call: TRBJ2-7
cdr3_nt: TGCGCCAGCAGCCAAGAGGACAGGGGAAACGAGCAGTACTTC
cdr3_aa: CASSQEDRGNEQYF

clone_size: -
d_call: -
v_call: TRBV5-1
j_call: TRBJ2-1
cdr3_nt: TGCGCCAGCAGCTTGGGGCAGAACGACAATGAGCAGTTCTTC
cdr3_aa: CASSLGQNDNEQFF

clone_size: once
d_call: -
v_call: TRBV5-1
j_call: TRBJ2-3
cdr3_nt: TGCGCCAGCAGGCCTGAGGGGGGCACAGATACGCAGTATTTT
cdr3_aa: CASRPEGGTDTQYF

clone_size: -
d_call: TRBD1
v_call: TRBV15
j_call: TRBJ1-1
cdr3_nt: TGTGCCACCAGCAGAGATTTGACAGGGCTAAGTCGGGAAGCTTTCTTT
cdr3_aa: CATSRDLTGLSREAFF

clone_size: -
d_call: -
v_call: TRBV7-2
j_call: TRBJ2-3
cdr3_nt: TGTGCCAGCAGCTTAGCGGGGGCTAGCACAGATACGCAGTATTTT
cdr3_aa: CASSLAGASTDTQYF

clone_size: -
d_call: TRBD2
v_call: TRBV5-4
j_call: TRBJ2-5
cdr3_nt: TGTGCCAGCAGCATACCTACGGGGGGGCCTGAGACCCAGTACTTC
cdr3_aa: CASSIPTGGPETQYF

clone_size: -
d_call: -
v_call: TRBV7-3
j_call: TRBJ1-2
cdr3_nt: TGTGCCAGCAGCGCCCGACAGGATGGCTACACCTTC
cdr3_aa: CASSARQDGYTF

clone_size: -
d_call: -
v_call: TRBV15
j_call: TRBJ2-1
cdr3_nt: TGTGCCACCAGCAGAGGAGGGTCCAATGAGCAGTTCTTC
cdr3_aa: CATSRGGSNEQFF

clone_size: -
d_call: TRBD1
v_call: TRBV11-3
j_call: TRBJ2-5
cdr3_nt: TGTGCCAGCTCCGGGACAGAAGAGACCCAGTACTTC
cdr3_aa: CASSGTEETQYF

clone_size: -
d_call: -
v_call: TRBV10-3
j_call: TRBJ1-2
cdr3_nt: TGTGCCATCAGTGGACACGCCGTCTTCGGCTACACCTTC
cdr3_aa: CAISGHAVFGYTF